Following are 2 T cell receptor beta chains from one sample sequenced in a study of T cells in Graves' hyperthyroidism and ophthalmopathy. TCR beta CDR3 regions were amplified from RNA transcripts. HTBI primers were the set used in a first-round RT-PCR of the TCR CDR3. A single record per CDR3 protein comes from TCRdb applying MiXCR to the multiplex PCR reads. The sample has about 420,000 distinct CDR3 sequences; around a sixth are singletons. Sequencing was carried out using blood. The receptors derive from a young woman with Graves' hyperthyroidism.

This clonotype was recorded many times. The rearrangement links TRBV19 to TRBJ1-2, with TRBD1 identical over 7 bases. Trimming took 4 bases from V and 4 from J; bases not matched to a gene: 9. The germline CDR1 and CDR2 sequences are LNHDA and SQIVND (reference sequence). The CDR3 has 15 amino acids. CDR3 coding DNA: TGTGCCAGTAGTACCGAAGTTGACAGGGTCTATGGCTACACCTTC. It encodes CASSTEVDRVYGYTF.

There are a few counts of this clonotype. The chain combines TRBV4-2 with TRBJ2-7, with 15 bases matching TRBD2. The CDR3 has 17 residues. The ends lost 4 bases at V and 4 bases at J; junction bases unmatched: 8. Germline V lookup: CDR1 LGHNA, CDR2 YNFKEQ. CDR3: CASSPRWTSGGAYEQYF. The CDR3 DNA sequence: TGTGCCAGCAGCCCGCGGTGGACTAGCGGGGGGGCTTACGAGCAGTACTTC.